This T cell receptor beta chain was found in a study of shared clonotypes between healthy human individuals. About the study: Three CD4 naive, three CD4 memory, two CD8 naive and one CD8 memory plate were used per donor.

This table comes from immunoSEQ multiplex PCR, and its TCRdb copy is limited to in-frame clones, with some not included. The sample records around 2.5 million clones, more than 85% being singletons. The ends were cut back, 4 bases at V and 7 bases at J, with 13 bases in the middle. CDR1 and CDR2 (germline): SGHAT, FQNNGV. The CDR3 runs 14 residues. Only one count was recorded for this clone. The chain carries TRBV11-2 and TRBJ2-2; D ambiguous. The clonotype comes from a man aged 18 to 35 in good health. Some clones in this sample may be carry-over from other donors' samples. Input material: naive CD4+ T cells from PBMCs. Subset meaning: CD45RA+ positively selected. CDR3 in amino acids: CASSSARFHGELFF. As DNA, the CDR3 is TGTGCCAGCAGCTCCGCTCGTTTCCACGGGGAGCTGTTTTTT.